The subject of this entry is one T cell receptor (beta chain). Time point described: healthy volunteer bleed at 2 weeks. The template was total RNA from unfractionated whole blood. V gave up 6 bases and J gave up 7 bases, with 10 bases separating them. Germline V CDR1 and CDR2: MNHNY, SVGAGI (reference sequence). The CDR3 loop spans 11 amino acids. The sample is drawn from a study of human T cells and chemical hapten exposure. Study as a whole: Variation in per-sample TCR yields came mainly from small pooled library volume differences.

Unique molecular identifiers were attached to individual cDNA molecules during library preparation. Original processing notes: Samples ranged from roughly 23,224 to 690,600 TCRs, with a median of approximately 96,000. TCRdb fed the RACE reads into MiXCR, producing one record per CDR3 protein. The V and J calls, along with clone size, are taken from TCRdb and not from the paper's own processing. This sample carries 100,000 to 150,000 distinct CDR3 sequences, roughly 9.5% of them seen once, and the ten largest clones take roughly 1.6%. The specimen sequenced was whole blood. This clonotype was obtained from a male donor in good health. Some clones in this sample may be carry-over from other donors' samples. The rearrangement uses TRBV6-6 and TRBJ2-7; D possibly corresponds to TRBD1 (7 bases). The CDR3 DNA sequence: TGTGCCAGCAGCTCAGGGGGGGAGCAGTACTTC. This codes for CASSSGGEQYF.